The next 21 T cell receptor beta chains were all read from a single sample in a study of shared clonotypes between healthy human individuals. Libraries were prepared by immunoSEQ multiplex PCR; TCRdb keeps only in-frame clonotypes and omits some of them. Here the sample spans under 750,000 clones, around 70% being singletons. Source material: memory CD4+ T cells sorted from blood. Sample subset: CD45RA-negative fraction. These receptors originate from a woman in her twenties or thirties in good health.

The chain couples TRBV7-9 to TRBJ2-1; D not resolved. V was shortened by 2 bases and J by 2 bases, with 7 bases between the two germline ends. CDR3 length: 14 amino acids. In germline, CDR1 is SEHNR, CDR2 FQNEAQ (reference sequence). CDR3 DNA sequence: TGTGCCAGCAGCTTACGGACGGCCTACAATGAGCAGTTCTTC. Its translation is CASSLRTAYNEQFF.

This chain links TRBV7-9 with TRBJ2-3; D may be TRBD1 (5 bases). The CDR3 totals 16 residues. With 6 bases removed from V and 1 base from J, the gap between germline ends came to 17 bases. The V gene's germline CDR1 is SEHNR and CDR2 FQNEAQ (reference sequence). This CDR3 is CASRLSGSRGTDTQYF. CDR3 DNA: TGTGCCAGCAGACTATCGGGTAGCAGGGGCACAGATACGCAGTATTTT. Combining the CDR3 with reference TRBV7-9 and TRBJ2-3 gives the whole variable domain DTGVSQNPRHKITKRGQNVTFRCDPISEHNRLYWYRQTLGQGPEFLTYFQNEAQLEKSRLLSDRFSAERPKGSFSTLEIQRTEQGDSAMYLCASRLSGSRGTDTQYFGPGTRLTVL.

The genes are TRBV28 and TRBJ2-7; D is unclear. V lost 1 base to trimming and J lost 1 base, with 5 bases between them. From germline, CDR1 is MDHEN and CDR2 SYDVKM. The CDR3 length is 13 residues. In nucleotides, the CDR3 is TGTGCCAGCAGTTTATTAGGATCCTACGAGCAGTACTTC. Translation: CASSLLGSYEQYF.

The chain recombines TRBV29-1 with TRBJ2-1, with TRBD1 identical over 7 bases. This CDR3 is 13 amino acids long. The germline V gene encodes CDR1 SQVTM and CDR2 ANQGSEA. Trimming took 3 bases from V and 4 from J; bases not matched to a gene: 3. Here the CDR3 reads CSVEGQTYNEQFF. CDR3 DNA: TGCAGCGTTGAGGGACAGACATACAATGAGCAGTTCTTC.

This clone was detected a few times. CDR3 in amino acids: CASSVGLRPGDEQFF. The CDR3, as DNA: TGTGCCAGCAGCGTAGGGCTTAGACCTGGCGATGAGCAGTTCTTC. The V and J genes are TRBV9 and TRBJ2-1; D unresolved. V lost 0 bases and J lost 8, with 15 bases in between. CDR3 length: 15 amino acids. Germline CDR1 reads SGDLS; CDR2 reads YYNGEE.

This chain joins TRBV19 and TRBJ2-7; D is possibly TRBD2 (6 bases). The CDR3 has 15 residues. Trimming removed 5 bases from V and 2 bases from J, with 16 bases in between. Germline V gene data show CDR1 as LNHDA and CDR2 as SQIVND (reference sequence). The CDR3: CASSPTRGSTYEQYF. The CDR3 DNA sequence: TGTGCCAGTAGTCCCACGCGGGGCAGCACCTACGAGCAGTACTTC.

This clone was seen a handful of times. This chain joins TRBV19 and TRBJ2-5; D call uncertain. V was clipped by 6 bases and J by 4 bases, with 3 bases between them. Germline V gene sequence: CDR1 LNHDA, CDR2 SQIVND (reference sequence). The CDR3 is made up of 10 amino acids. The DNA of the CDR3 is TGTGCCAGTAGGCGAGAGACCCAGTACTTC. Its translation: CASRRETQYF.

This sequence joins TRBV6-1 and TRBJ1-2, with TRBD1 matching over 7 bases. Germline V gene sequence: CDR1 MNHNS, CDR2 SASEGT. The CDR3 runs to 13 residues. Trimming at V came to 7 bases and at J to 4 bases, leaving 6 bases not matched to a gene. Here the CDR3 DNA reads TGTGCCAGCAAAGGACAGGAGACCTATGGCTACACCTTC. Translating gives CASKGQETYGYTF.

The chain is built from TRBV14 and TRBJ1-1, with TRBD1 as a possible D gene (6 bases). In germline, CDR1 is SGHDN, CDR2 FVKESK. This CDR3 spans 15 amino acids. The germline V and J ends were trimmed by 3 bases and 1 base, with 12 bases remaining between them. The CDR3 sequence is CASSQQTGTNTEAFF. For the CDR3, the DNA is TGTGCCAGCAGCCAGCAGACAGGTACGAACACTGAAGCTTTCTTT.

CDR3 region: CASSLETPYEQYF. CDR3 sequence (DNA): TGTGCCAGCAGCTTGGAGACGCCCTACGAGCAGTACTTC. The gene calls are TRBV5-4 and TRBJ2-7, with D hard to call. V lost 0 bases to trimming and J lost 2 bases, with 6 bases between them. The CDR3 consists of 13 residues. Germline CDR1 SGHNT, CDR2 YYREEE (reference sequence).

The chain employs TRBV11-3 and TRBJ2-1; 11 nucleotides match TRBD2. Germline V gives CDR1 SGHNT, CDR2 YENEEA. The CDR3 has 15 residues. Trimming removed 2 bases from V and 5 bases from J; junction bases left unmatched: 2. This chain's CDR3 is CASSLTSGSNNEQFF. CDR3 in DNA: TGTGCCAGCAGCTTAACTAGCGGGAGTAACAATGAGCAGTTCTTC.

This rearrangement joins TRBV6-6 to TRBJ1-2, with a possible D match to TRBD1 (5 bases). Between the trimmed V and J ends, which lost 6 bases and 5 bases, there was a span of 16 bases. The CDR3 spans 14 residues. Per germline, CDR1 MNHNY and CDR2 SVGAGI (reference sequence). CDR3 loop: CASRQHRGEYGYTF. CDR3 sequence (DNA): TGTGCCAGCAGACAACACCGGGGCGAGTATGGCTACACCTTC.

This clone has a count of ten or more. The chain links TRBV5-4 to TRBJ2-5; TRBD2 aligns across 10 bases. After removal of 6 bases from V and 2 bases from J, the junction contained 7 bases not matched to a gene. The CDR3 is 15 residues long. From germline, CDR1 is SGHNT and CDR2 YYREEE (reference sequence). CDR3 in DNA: TGTGCCAGCACTATAGCGGGAGGAGGGCAAGAGACCCAGTACTTC. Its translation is CASTIAGGGQETQYF.

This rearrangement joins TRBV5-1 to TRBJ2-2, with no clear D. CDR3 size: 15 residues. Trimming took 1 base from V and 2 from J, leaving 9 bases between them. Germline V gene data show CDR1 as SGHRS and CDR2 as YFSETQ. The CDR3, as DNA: TGCGCCAGCAGCTTGAGGCGAGATAACACCGGGGAGCTGTTTTTT. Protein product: CASSLRRDNTGELFF.

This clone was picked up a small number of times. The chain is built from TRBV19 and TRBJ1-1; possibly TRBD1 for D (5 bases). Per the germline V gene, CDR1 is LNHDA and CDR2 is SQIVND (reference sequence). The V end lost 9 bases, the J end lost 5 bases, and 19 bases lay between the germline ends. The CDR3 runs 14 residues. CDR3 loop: CASKTSGIRTEAFF. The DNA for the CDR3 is TGTGCCAGCAAAACTTCAGGGATCCGGACTGAAGCTTTCTTT.

CDR3 nucleotide sequence: TGTGCCAGCAGCGCCGTTACAGGGGGCACTGAAGCTTTCTTT. It translates to CASSAVTGGTEAFF. This chain joins TRBV7-9 and TRBJ1-1, with 8 bases fitting TRBD1. Germline V gene data show CDR1 as SEHNR and CDR2 as FQNEAQ (reference sequence). This CDR3 region has 14 residues. V was pared by 5 bases and J by 4 bases, with 6 bases of the junction left unmatched.

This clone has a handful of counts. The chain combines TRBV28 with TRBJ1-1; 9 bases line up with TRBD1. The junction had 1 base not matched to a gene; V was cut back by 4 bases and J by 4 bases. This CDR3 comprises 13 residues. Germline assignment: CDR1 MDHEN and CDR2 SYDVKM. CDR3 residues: CASSSDRGTEAFF. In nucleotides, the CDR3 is TGTGCCAGCAGTTCGGACAGGGGCACTGAAGCTTTCTTT.

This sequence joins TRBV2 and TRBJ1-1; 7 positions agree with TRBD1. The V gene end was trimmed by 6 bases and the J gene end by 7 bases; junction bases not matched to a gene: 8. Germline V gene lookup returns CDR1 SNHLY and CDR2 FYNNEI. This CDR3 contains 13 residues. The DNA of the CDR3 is TGTGCCAGCAGCCGGGACAGAGGAGGTGAAGCTTTCTTT. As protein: CASSRDRGGEAFF.

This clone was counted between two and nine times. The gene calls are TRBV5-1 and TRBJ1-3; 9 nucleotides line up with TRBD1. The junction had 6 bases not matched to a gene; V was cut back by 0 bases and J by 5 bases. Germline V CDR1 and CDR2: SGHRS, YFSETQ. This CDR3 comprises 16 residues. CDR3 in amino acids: CASSLGLGQGRNTIYF. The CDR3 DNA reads TGCGCCAGCAGCTTGGGCTTGGGACAGGGAAGAAACACCATATATTTT.

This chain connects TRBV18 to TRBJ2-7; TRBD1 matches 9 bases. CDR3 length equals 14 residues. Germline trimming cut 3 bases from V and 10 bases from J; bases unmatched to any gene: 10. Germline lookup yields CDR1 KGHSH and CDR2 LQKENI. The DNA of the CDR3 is TGTGCCAGCTCACCGGGACAGGGAAGTTCGTCCCAGTACTTC. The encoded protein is CASSPGQGSSSQYF.

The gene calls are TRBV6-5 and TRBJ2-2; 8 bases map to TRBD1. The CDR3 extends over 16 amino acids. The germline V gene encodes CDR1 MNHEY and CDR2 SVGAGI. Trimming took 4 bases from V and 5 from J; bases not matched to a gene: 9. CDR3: CASSFATGARTGELFF. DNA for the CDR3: TGTGCCAGCAGTTTCGCGACAGGGGCAAGGACCGGGGAGCTGTTTTTT.